What follows describes a single T cell receptor beta chain. Its antigen is as yet unknown. The data stem from a study of cytomegalovirus exposure and HLA in healthy donors. Findings and limits, study-wide: Researchers reported in a later analysis that a missense DCLRE1C variant was tied to TCR beta V- and J-gene trimming.

The donors comprised healthy bone marrow donors. A multiplex PCR was run with 60 Vbeta primers and 13 Jbeta primers. Libraries were prepared by immunoSEQ multiplex PCR; TCRdb keeps only in-frame clonotypes and omits some of them. The sample includes about 140,000 clones, 75% to 80% of them seen just once. This CDR3 contains 15 residues. Trimming removed 5 bases from V and 5 bases from J; junction bases left unmatched: 9. Germline values: CDR1 MNHEY, CDR2 SVGAGI. The clonotype comes from a man between 25 and 39 years old in good health and CMV-seronegative. Sequences were obtained from PBMCs. This chain connects TRBV6-5 to TRBJ2-5; 9 bases fit TRBD1. CDR3 bases: TGTGCCAGCAGTAAGGGACAGGGTATGAGGGAGACCCAGTACTTC. This translates into CASSKGQGMRETQYF.